The next 28 T cell receptor beta chains were all read from a single sample in a study of graft-versus-host responses after intestinal transplantation. Assay: immunoSEQ multiplex PCR; the TCRdb copy retains only in-frame clones and omits some. The sample carries about 98,000 clones, approximately 85% recorded once. Here the sequenced sample was PBMCs, taken 255 days after intestinal transplant. These receptors all come from a human patient who received an intestinal transplant, so some T cells may come from the graft donor.

The gene calls are TRBV6-6 and TRBJ1-2, with D unclear. The germline gives CDR1 MNHNY, CDR2 SVGAGI (reference sequence). The V and J ends lost 6 bases and 10 bases respectively, with 15 bases between them. This CDR3 spans 12 amino acids. DNA for the CDR3: TGTGCCAGCAGCACGGCCATGGGCATCTACACCTTC. Amino acids: CASSTAMGIYTF.

This chain joins TRBV21-1 and TRBJ1-1; the table's D call TRBD1 went unverified against the DNA. TRBV21-1 is termed a pseudogene. This CDR3 has 18 residues. The chain's CDR3 is CASSKEGITGTGNTEAFF. The CDR3 nucleotides are TGTGCCAGCAGCAAAGAGGGAATAACAGGTACGGGGAACACTGAAGCTTTCTTT.

The chain couples TRBV5-6 to TRBJ1-1; D gene uncertain. The CDR3 is 13 residues long. CDR1 SGHDT and CDR2 YYEEEE come from the germline V gene. V was clipped by 2 bases and J by 1 base, with 6 bases between them. In DNA, the CDR3 is TGTGCCAGCAGCTTTCAGGCGAACACTGAAGCTTTCTTT. Protein sequence: CASSFQANTEAFF.

This chain connects TRBV18 to TRBJ2-3, with D maybe TRBD1 (6 bases). Trimming took 3 bases from V and 2 from J, leaving 18 bases between them. Looked up from germline, CDR1 is KGHSH and CDR2 is LQKENI. The CDR3 totals 17 residues. The CDR3 reads CASSPAIGGHNTDTQYF. The CDR3 DNA follows: TGTGCCAGCTCACCTGCCATAGGGGGACACAACACAGATACGCAGTATTTT. Using reference TRBV18 and TRBJ2-3 for the parts outside the CDR3, the full variable domain is NAGVMQNPRHLVRRRGQEARLRCSPMKGHSHVYWYRQLPEEGLKFMVYLQKENIIDESGMPKERFSAEFPKEGPSILRIQQVVRGDSAAYFCASSPAIGGHNTDTQYFGPGTRLTVL.

The rearrangement uses TRBV4-2 and TRBJ2-5; TRBD1 aligns across 7 bases. The CDR3 extends over 18 amino acids. Germline assignment: CDR1 LGHNA and CDR2 YNFKEQ. Germline trimming cut 0 bases from V and 4 bases from J; bases unmatched to any gene: 14. The CDR3 sequence: CASSQDQTGEPRGETQYF. CDR3 DNA sequence: TGTGCCAGCAGCCAAGATCAAACAGGGGAGCCCCGGGGAGAGACCCAGTACTTC.

The genes are TRBV28 and TRBJ1-1, with D possibly matching TRBD1 (5 bases). CDR3 length: 17 residues. V was trimmed by 0 bases and J by 3 bases, leaving 17 bases between them. Germline CDR1 and CDR2: MDHEN and SYDVKM. The CDR3 nucleotides are TGTGCCAGCAGTTTATGGAGGGATCCAATGGGGGACACTGAAGCTTTCTTT. It codes for CASSLWRDPMGDTEAFF.

The CDR3 nucleotides read TGTGCCACCAGCAGTCGTTACGGAATTGCAACTAATGAAAAACTGTTTTTT. It yields the protein CATSSRYGIATNEKLFF. This chain joins TRBV15 and TRBJ1-4; no clear D. Germline-derived CDR1 and CDR2 are LNHNV and YYDKDF (reference sequence). The CDR3 is 17 residues long. V lost 3 bases and J 0 bases, leaving 14 bases between the germline ends.

This clone was seen once. The gene calls are TRBV28 and TRBJ1-5; D gene unclear. Trimming stripped 5 bases from V and 5 bases from J, with 16 bases between. This CDR3 region has 15 residues. Germline lookup yields CDR1 MDHEN and CDR2 SYDVKM. CDR3 loop: CASSELEGLDQPQHF. CDR3 sequence (DNA): TGTGCCAGCAGTGAGTTAGAGGGCCTAGATCAGCCCCAGCATTTT.

The V and J genes are TRBV7-9 and TRBJ1-1; D is ambiguous. Germline V gene lookup returns CDR1 SEHNR and CDR2 FQNEAQ (reference sequence). The V end was cut by 5 bases, the J end by 6 bases, with 10 bases between. The CDR3 loop spans 12 amino acids. Here the CDR3 DNA reads TGTGCCAGCAGCCCGTGGGAGGCTGAAGCTTTCTTT. Translated, it gives CASSPWEAEAFF.

This chain connects TRBV7-9 to TRBJ2-5, with TRBD2 matching 8 bases. Germline V gene sequence: CDR1 SEHNR, CDR2 FQNEAQ (reference sequence). V lost 1 base to trimming and J lost 3 bases; unmatched junction nucleotides: 7. This CDR3 has 16 residues. Here the CDR3 DNA reads TGTGCCAGCAGCTTAGAGAGTAGCGGGACAAAAGAGACCCAGTACTTC. This translates into CASSLESSGTKETQYF.

As regards this clone: Other DNA sequences from this sample encode an identical CDR3 as well. This chain uses TRBV7-8 with TRBJ2-1; 15 bases are a match to TRBD2. CDR1 is SGHVS and CDR2 is FQNEAQ in the germline V gene. This CDR3 region has 17 residues. Losses at the gene ends were 5 bases for V and 5 bases for J; bases not matched to a gene: 7. Written as DNA, the CDR3 is TGTGCCAGCAGCGCAGGACTAGCGGGGGGGATTAACAATGAGCAGTTCTTC. This translates into CASSAGLAGGINNEQFF.

The chain recombines TRBV27 with TRBJ2-5, with no clear D. The V gene lost 3 bases and the J gene lost 5 bases, with 13 bases spanning the gap. There are 14 residues in the CDR3. The germline V gene has CDR1 MNHEY and CDR2 SMNVEV (reference sequence). This CDR3 is CASSFSWFGETQYF. The DNA of the CDR3 is TGTGCCAGCAGTTTTAGTTGGTTTGGGGAGACCCAGTACTTC.

This clone has only a few counts. This chain uses TRBV7-9 with TRBJ1-3; unclear D gene. The CDR3 extends over 14 amino acids. Germline V CDR1 and CDR2: SEHNR, FQNEAQ (reference sequence). The ends were cut back, 5 bases at V and 4 bases at J, with 12 bases in the middle. DNA of the CDR3: TGTGCCAGCAGCGCCGGGGTGGAGGGAAACACCATATATTTT. This gives the protein CASSAGVEGNTIYF. The full variable domain, completed using reference TRBV7-9 and TRBJ1-3, is DTGVSQNPRHKITKRGQNVTFRCDPISEHNRLYWYRQTLGQGPEFLTYFQNEAQLEKSRLLSDRFSAERPKGSFSTLEIQRTEQGDSAMYLCASSAGVEGNTIYFGEGSWLTVV.

The V and J genes are TRBV4-2 and TRBJ2-6; maybe TRBD1 (5 bases). This CDR3 has 16 amino acids. CDR1 LGHNA and CDR2 YNFKEQ come from the germline V gene. V was cut by 0 bases and J by 0 bases, with 6 bases left in between. As DNA, the CDR3 is TGTGCCAGCAGCCAAGAGGACAACTCTGGGGCCAACGTCCTGACTTTC. Translated: CASSQEDNSGANVLTF.

The V gene is TRBV6-6, the J gene TRBJ1-3, with D unclear. CDR1 MNHNY and CDR2 SVGAGI come from the germline V gene (reference sequence). Between the trimmed V and J ends, which lost 2 bases and 2 bases, there was a span of 7 bases. There are 14 residues in the CDR3. CDR3 sequence reads: CASSYNPTGNTIYF. As DNA, the CDR3 is TGTGCCAGCAGTTACAACCCCACTGGAAACACCATATATTTT.

J is TRBJ2-7 and V is TRBV30; tentatively, D is TRBD1 (5 bases). Germline CDR1 and CDR2: GTSNPN and SVGIG (reference sequence). Trimming stripped 5 bases from V and 4 bases from J, with 12 bases between. CDR3 length equals 12 residues. This chain's CDR3 is CAWGLGPYEQYF. CDR3 nucleotide sequence: TGTGCCTGGGGCCTGGGGCCTTACGAGCAGTACTTC.

The chain combines TRBV10-2 with TRBJ2-7; D call uncertain. V gave up 2 bases and J gave up 2 bases, with 13 bases separating them. Germline CDR1 WSHSY, CDR2 SAAADI. The CDR3 totals 15 residues. In DNA, the CDR3 is TGCGCCAGCAGTGAGGGGCCGAGACTCCCCTACGAGCAGTACTTC. Protein sequence: CASSEGPRLPYEQYF.

The CDR3 reads CASSQAIGSTGELFF. The DNA of the CDR3 is TGTGCCAGCAGCCAAGCCATAGGGAGTACCGGGGAGCTGTTTTTT. The chain employs TRBV14 and TRBJ2-2, with TRBD2 as a possible D gene (5 bases). V lost 1 base and J lost 5, with 11 bases in between. Germline V lookup: CDR1 SGHDN, CDR2 FVKESK. CDR3 length: 15 amino acids. The whole variable domain, remainder taken from reference TRBV14 and TRBJ2-2, is EAGVTQFPSHSVIEKGQTVTLRCDPISGHDNLYWYRRVMGKEIKFLLHFVKESKQDESGMPNNRFLAERTGGTYSTLKVQPAELEDSGVYFCASSQAIGSTGELFFGEGSRLTVL.

The chain combines TRBV6-6 with TRBJ2-7; possibly TRBD2 for D (6 bases). The CDR3 length is 16 residues. The V gene's germline CDR1 is MNHNY and CDR2 SVGAGI (reference sequence). The V end was cut by 2 bases, the J end by 2 bases, with 16 bases between. The CDR3 spells CASSYGEVDVAYEQYF. The CDR3 coding sequence is TGTGCCAGCAGTTACGGGGAGGTCGACGTCGCCTACGAGCAGTACTTC.

The chain uses TRBV28 and TRBJ2-7; D may be TRBD1 (7 bases). The CDR3 loop spans 14 amino acids. The V end was cut by 3 bases, the J end by 0 bases, with 9 bases between. The V gene's germline CDR1 is MDHEN and CDR2 SYDVKM. In DNA form, the CDR3 reads TGTGCCAGCAGTTTCAGGGGGGTCTCCTACGAGCAGTACTTC. It is translated as CASSFRGVSYEQYF.

To note about this clone: This CDR3 is also generated by other DNA sequences in the sample. The chain joins TRBV29-1 to TRBJ1-2; no clear D. The CDR3 length is 13 residues. CDR1 and CDR2 (germline): SQVTM, ANQGSEA. Trimming left V 0 bases short and J 7 bases short, with 12 bases between. The CDR3 coding sequence is TGCAGCGTTGAAGAATGGCAGGAGGGTGGCTACACCTTC. Its translation is CSVEEWQEGGYTF.

This rearrangement joins TRBV15 to TRBJ2-7; TRBD1 matches 7 bases. The CDR3 length is 13 residues. Germline V gene sequence: CDR1 LNHNV, CDR2 YYDKDF (reference sequence). The V gene end was trimmed by 8 bases and the J gene end by 4 bases; junction bases not matched to a gene: 8. The CDR3 bases are TGTGCCACCTCTTGGGACAGACGATACGAGCAGTACTTC. Translation: CATSWDRRYEQYF.

This chain connects TRBV2 to TRBJ2-5, with 12 bases aligning to TRBD2. The V gene end was trimmed by 6 bases and the J gene end by 1 base; junction bases not matched to a gene: 6. Germline V CDR1 and CDR2: SNHLY, FYNNEI. The length of the CDR3 is 16 residues. This CDR3 reads CASSPTSGGRQETQYF. CDR3 DNA: TGTGCCAGCAGCCCCACTAGCGGGGGGCGCCAAGAGACCCAGTACTTC. The complete variable domain, with remaining parts taken from reference TRBV2 and TRBJ2-5, reads EPEVTQTPSHQVTQMGQEVILRCVPISNHLYFYWYRQILGQKVEFLVSFYNNEISEKSEIFDDQFSVERPDGSNFTLKIRSTKLEDSAMYFCASSPTSGGRQETQYFGPGTRLLVL.

This chain joins TRBV28 and TRBJ2-3, with 10 bases lining up with TRBD1. J lost 3 bases, V lost 6 bases, and 6 bases had no gene match. CDR1 and CDR2 (germline): MDHEN, SYDVKM. The CDR3 runs to 15 residues. The CDR3 DNA reads TGTGCCAGCAGCAACCAGGGACAGGGGACAGATACGCAGTATTTT. Translated: CASSNQGQGTDTQYF.

The chain couples TRBV9 to TRBJ1-2; no clear D. The CDR3 consists of 11 residues. Trimming shortened V by 7 bases and J by 7 bases, and 11 bases separated the two germline ends. Germline loops: CDR1 SGDLS, CDR2 YYNGEE. CDR3 in DNA: TGTGCCAGCTCCCCATCAATTGGCTACACCTTC. Translated: CASSPSIGYTF.

The CDR3 region is CASSLGRGGGRTDTQYF. DNA for the CDR3: TGCGCCAGCAGCTTGGGACGCGGCGGGGGGCGCACAGATACGCAGTATTTT. The rearrangement uses TRBV5-1 and TRBJ2-3; 8 bases are shared with TRBD2. Trimming cost V 0 bases and J 1 base; bases outside gene matches: 7. The length of the CDR3 is 17 residues. Germline V gives CDR1 SGHRS, CDR2 YFSETQ.

The chain employs TRBV19 and TRBJ1-2; D remains ambiguous. Deletions cut 8 bases from V and 7 bases from J, with 11 bases between. CDR3 length: 11 residues. Germline lookup yields CDR1 LNHDA and CDR2 SQIVND (reference sequence). CDR3 in DNA: TGTGCCAGTGGTTTTGGAGGTGGCTACACCTTC. This sequence encodes CASGFGGGYTF.

This chain joins TRBV7-9 and TRBJ1-3; D possibly corresponds to TRBD1 (6 bases). Germline lookup yields CDR1 SEHNR and CDR2 FQNEAQ (reference sequence). The CDR3 is 14 amino acids. CDR3 sequence: CWTAPSNSGNTIYF. In DNA form, the CDR3 reads TGTTGGACAGCGCCCTCCAACTCTGGAAACACCATATATTTT.